Listed below are T cell receptor beta chains from one sample, sequenced in a study of shared clonotypes between healthy human individuals. Assay: immunoSEQ multiplex PCR; the TCRdb copy retains only in-frame clones and omits some. The sample lists some 1.4 million clones, over 95% seen once, with roughly 1.2% in the top ten. The material sequenced was naive CD4+ T cells sorted from blood. These receptors all come from a young man in good health. CDR3s include the opening cysteine and the closing phenylalanine or tryptophan. Fields, in order: CDR3 protein, CDR3 DNA, V gene, J gene, clone size, D gene. D genes are given only for firm matches. Clone size is stated in some rows and not others, as once, few, many or a class when expanded.

CDR3: CASSLMRSSYNEQFF
DNA: TGCGCCAGCAGCTTGATGCGGAGCTCCTACAATGAGCAGTTCTTC
V: TRBV5-1
J: TRBJ2-1
size: -
D: -

CDR3: CASSPQQGRGANVLTF
DNA: TGCGCCAGCAGCCCCCAACAGGGCCGTGGGGCCAACGTCCTGACTTTC
V: TRBV5-1
J: TRBJ2-6
size: -
D: -

CDR3: CARSPGQGGLAGANEQFF
DNA: TGTGCCAGAAGCCCTGGACAGGGGGGACTAGCGGGAGCCAATGAGCAGTTCTTC
V: TRBV5-3
J: TRBJ2-1
size: -
D: TRBD2

CDR3: CSVEEPEYNEQFF
DNA: TGCAGCGTTGAAGAACCGGAATACAATGAGCAGTTCTTC
V: TRBV29-1
J: TRBJ2-1
size: -
D: -

CDR3: CASKETGTGGPYGYTF
DNA: TGTGCCAGCAAAGAAACCGGGACAGGGGGCCCCTATGGCTACACCTTC
V: TRBV28
J: TRBJ1-2
size: -
D: TRBD1

CDR3: CASSPRGVLEKLFF
DNA: TGTGCCAGCAGCCCCCGCGGGGTATTGGAAAAACTGTTTTTT
V: TRBV4-2
J: TRBJ1-4
size: once
D: -

CDR3: CASSFPGVGEQYF
DNA: TGTGCCAGCTCTTTCCCGGGGGTGGGCGAGCAGTACTTC
V: TRBV28
J: TRBJ2-7
size: -
D: -

CDR3: CASSQSGRSDTQYF
DNA: TGTGCCAGCAGTCAGAGCGGGAGGTCAGATACGCAGTATTTT
V: TRBV28
J: TRBJ2-3
size: -
D: TRBD2

CDR3: CASSALAGGYNEQFF
DNA: TGTGCCAGCAGTGCTCTAGCGGGAGGCTACAATGAGCAGTTCTTC
V: TRBV14
J: TRBJ2-1
size: -
D: TRBD2

CDR3: CASSLFRNSGNTIYF
DNA: TGTGCCAGCAGCTTATTCCGAAACTCTGGAAACACCATATATTTT
V: TRBV7-6
J: TRBJ1-3
size: -
D: -

CDR3: CASSEVRGAADSNQPQHF
DNA: TGTGCCAGCAGTGAAGTAAGGGGCGCGGCGGATAGCAATCAGCCCCAGCATTTT
V: TRBV6-1
J: TRBJ1-5
size: -
D: -

CDR3: CASSHPLSEQFF
DNA: TGTGCCAGCAGCCACCCGTTGAGTGAGCAGTTCTTC
V: TRBV7-8
J: TRBJ2-1
size: -
D: -

CDR3: CASSSRLAGGQETQYF
DNA: TGTGCCAGCTCATCCCGACTAGCGGGAGGTCAAGAGACCCAGTACTTC
V: TRBV18
J: TRBJ2-5
size: once
D: TRBD2

CDR3: CASSADRGTEAFF
DNA: TGTGCCAGCAGTGCAGACAGGGGGACTGAAGCTTTCTTT
V: TRBV6-4
J: TRBJ1-1
size: -
D: TRBD1

CDR3: CASSATPAGGYEQYF
DNA: TGCGCCAGCAGCGCAACCCCAGCAGGAGGTTACGAGCAGTACTTC
V: TRBV4-1
J: TRBJ2-7
size: -
D: -

CDR3: CASSLGGGSGTSTDTQYF
DNA: TGCGCCAGCAGCTTAGGCGGCGGGAGCGGAACTAGCACAGATACGCAGTATTTT
V: TRBV5-1
J: TRBJ2-3
size: -
D: TRBD2

CDR3: CSVVLTGGNSNQPQHF
DNA: TGCAGCGTTGTCCTTACAGGGGGTAATAGCAATCAGCCCCAGCATTTT
V: TRBV29-1
J: TRBJ1-5
size: -
D: TRBD1

CDR3: CASALSSGRVKTQYF
DNA: TGTGCTAGTGCTCTATCTAGCGGGAGGGTAAAGACCCAGTACTTC
V: TRBV12-5
J: TRBJ2-5
size: -
D: TRBD2

CDR3: CASSPGDSNQPQHF
DNA: TGCGCCAGCAGCCCCGGGGATAGCAATCAGCCCCAGCATTTT
V: TRBV4-1
J: TRBJ1-5
size: -
D: -

CDR3: CASSRTTYPGGNEQFF
DNA: TGTGCCAGCAGTCGTACTACCTACCCCGGGGGCAATGAGCAGTTCTTC
V: TRBV9
J: TRBJ2-1
size: once
D: -

CDR3: CASSSWGTSGRDEQFF
DNA: TGTGCCAGCAGTTCCTGGGGGACTAGCGGGAGGGATGAGCAGTTCTTC
V: TRBV27
J: TRBJ2-1
size: -
D: TRBD2

CDR3: CASSLDTGISYNEQFF
DNA: TGCGCCAGCAGCTTGGACACGGGAATCTCCTACAATGAGCAGTTCTTC
V: TRBV5-1
J: TRBJ2-1
size: -
D: -

CDR3: CASSTKGGPIMNEQFF
DNA: TGCGCCAGCAGCACAAAGGGAGGGCCTATTATGAATGAGCAGTTCTTC
V: TRBV4-1
J: TRBJ2-1
size: once
D: TRBD2

CDR3: CASSEAEGLSYGYTF
DNA: TGTGCCAGCAGTGAAGCAGAGGGACTCAGCTATGGCTACACCTTC
V: TRBV2
J: TRBJ1-2
size: -
D: -

CDR3: CASSVAGGPEEQYF
DNA: TGTGCCAGCAGCGTAGCGGGAGGGCCAGAAGAGCAGTACTTC
V: TRBV9
J: TRBJ2-7
size: -
D: TRBD2

CDR3: CASSIGSGANTGELFF
DNA: TGTGCCAGTAGTATAGGCTCAGGGGCCAACACCGGGGAGCTGTTTTTT
V: TRBV19
J: TRBJ2-2
size: once
D: -

CDR3: CATPLAGVNHEQFF
DNA: TGTGCCACCCCTCTAGCGGGAGTAAACCATGAGCAGTTCTTC
V: TRBV7-9
J: TRBJ2-1
size: -
D: TRBD2

CDR3: CASSSGLAGVETQYF
DNA: TGCGCCAGCAGCTCGGGACTAGCGGGAGTAGAGACCCAGTACTTC
V: TRBV5-1
J: TRBJ2-5
size: -
D: TRBD2

CDR3: CASSHQRGRAFPDTQYF
DNA: TGCGCCAGCAGCCATCAACGGGGCAGGGCCTTCCCAGATACGCAGTATTTT
V: TRBV4-1
J: TRBJ2-3
size: once
D: -

CDR3: CASGAVGFHEQYF
DNA: TGCGCCTCCGGGGCGGTAGGGTTCCACGAGCAGTACTTC
V: TRBV10-1
J: TRBJ2-7
size: once
D: -

CDR3: CASSLNDNTEAFF
DNA: TGCGCCAGCAGCTTAAATGACAACACTGAAGCTTTCTTT
V: TRBV5-1
J: TRBJ1-1
size: -
D: -

CDR3: CASSLAGTSVQHEQFF
DNA: TGCGCCAGCAGCTTGGCGGGGACTAGCGTCCAACATGAGCAGTTCTTC
V: TRBV5-1
J: TRBJ2-1
size: -
D: TRBD2

CDR3: CASSQVLWTSANNEQFF
DNA: TGCGCCAGCAGCCAAGTATTGTGGACTAGCGCAAACAATGAGCAGTTCTTC
V: TRBV4-1
J: TRBJ2-1
size: -
D: TRBD2

CDR3: CASSRGTIGFYEQYF
DNA: TGTGCCAGCTCACGGGGGACTATTGGTTTTTACGAGCAGTACTTC
V: TRBV18
J: TRBJ2-7
size: -
D: TRBD2

CDR3: CASSLIAGESGELFF
DNA: TGCGCCAGCAGCTTGATAGCGGGAGAATCCGGGGAGCTGTTTTTT
V: TRBV5-1
J: TRBJ2-2
size: -
D: TRBD2

CDR3: CASSPLGTSGNEQFF
DNA: TGTGCCAGCTCACCTTTAGGGACTAGCGGCAATGAGCAGTTCTTC
V: TRBV18
J: TRBJ2-1
size: -
D: TRBD2

CDR3: CASSLGHTSGRSNEQFF
DNA: TGTGCCAGCAGCTTAGGACATACTAGCGGGAGAAGCAATGAGCAGTTCTTC
V: TRBV7-9
J: TRBJ2-1
size: -
D: TRBD2